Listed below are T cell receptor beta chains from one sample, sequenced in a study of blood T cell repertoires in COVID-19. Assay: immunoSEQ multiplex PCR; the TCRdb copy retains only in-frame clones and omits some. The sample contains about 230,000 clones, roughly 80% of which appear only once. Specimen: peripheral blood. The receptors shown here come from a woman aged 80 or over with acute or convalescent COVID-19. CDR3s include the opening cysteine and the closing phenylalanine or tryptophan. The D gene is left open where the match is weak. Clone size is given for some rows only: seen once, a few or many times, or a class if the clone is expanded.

TGTGCCAGCAGCTTGGCGTCGACTAGCCGGGGGGGAGAGACCCAGTACTTC | CASSLASTSRGGETQYF | TRBJ2-5 | TRBV5-4 | TRBD2 | NA
TGTGCCAGCACCCCGGGGCAGGGGGCTGAAAAACTGTTTTTT | CASTPGQGAEKLFF | TRBJ1-4 | TRBV25-1 | TRBD1 | NA
TGTGCCAGCAGCCCCGAGGGTAATGAAAAACTGTTTTTT | CASSPEGNEKLFF | TRBJ1-4 | TRBV9 | NA | NA
TGCGCCAGCAGCGCGGGACAGGGGGCTTACGAGCAGTACTTC | CASSAGQGAYEQYF | TRBJ2-7 | TRBV5-1 | TRBD1 | NA
TGTGCCTGGACGATAGGACAGCACTCTGGAAACACCATATATTTT | CAWTIGQHSGNTIYF | TRBJ1-3 | TRBV30 | NA | once
TGCGCCAGCAGCCAACGTGAGGGTCCCTATGGCTACACCTTC | CASSQREGPYGYTF | TRBJ1-2 | TRBV4-1 | NA | NA
TGCAGTGCTAGTAGTGGTATAGCGGGAGTGGAGACCCAGTACTTC | CSASSGIAGVETQYF | TRBJ2-5 | TRBV20-1 | TRBD2 | NA
TGCGCCAGCAGCCAAGAATGGCGGGGGGCAGATACGCAGTATTTT | CASSQEWRGADTQYF | TRBJ2-3 | TRBV4-1 | TRBD2 | NA
TGTGCCAGTTTTGCCTATTCAAACTCTATCTCTGGAAACACCATATATTTT | CASFAYSNSISGNTIYF | TRBJ1-3 | TRBV19 | NA | few
TGTGCCAGCAGCTTTGGGGCGGGACAGGGATACGAGCAGTACTTC | CASSFGAGQGYEQYF | TRBJ2-7 | TRBV7-2 | TRBD1 | NA
TGTGCCAGCAGCCGGGATCCTAGGTACCAAGAGACCCAGTACTTC | CASSRDPRYQETQYF | TRBJ2-5 | TRBV5-6 | NA | NA
TGTGCCTGGAACAGACAGCACACCGGGGAGCTGTTTTTT | CAWNRQHTGELFF | TRBJ2-2 | TRBV30 | NA | NA
TGTGCCAGCAGCTTCGGGACTAGCGGGTACGCTTACAATGAGCAGTTCTTC | CASSFGTSGYAYNEQFF | TRBJ2-1 | TRBV11-2 | TRBD2 | NA
TGTGCCTGGAGTTCCGGACTAGCGGGAGGTAATGAGCAGTTCTTC | CAWSSGLAGGNEQFF | TRBJ2-1 | TRBV30 | TRBD2 | once
TGTGCCAGCAGCCAAGATCCCGCGGGGGTCCCCCCAGATACGCAGTATTTT | CASSQDPAGVPPDTQYF | TRBJ2-3 | TRBV3-1/TRBV3-2 | TRBD2 | few
TGTGCCAGTAGTGACTTAGCGGGCACACAAGAGACCCAGTACTTC | CASSDLAGTQETQYF | TRBJ2-5 | TRBV19 | TRBD2 | NA
TGCACCAGCAGCCAAGGCCCCAGAGCGGGAGGCTACAATGAGCAGTTCTTC | CTSSQGPRAGGYNEQFF | TRBJ2-1 | TRBV1 | NA | few
TGCGCCAGCAGCTTACAGGGCGGAACTAATGAAAAACTGTTTTTT | CASSLQGGTNEKLFF | TRBJ1-4 | TRBV5-1 | NA | NA
TGCGCCAGCAGTGAGTCGTACGGGTTGAAATCTGGAAACACCATATATTTT | CASSESYGLKSGNTIYF | TRBJ1-3 | TRBV10-1 | NA | NA
TGTGCCAGCAGCTCCGGGACTCCGAGCTACTACGAGCAGTACTTC | CASSSGTPSYYEQYF | TRBJ2-7 | TRBV6-5 | NA | NA
TGCAGCGTTGAAGGGGGACAGAACACTGAAGCTTTCTTT | CSVEGGQNTEAFF | TRBJ1-1 | TRBV29-1 | NA | NA
TGTGCCAGCAGCGCTAGCGGGGGTGAGCAGTTCTTC | CASSASGGEQFF | TRBJ2-1 | TRBV14 | TRBD2 | NA
TGTGCCAGCAGCCCCAGGACTAGCGGGAGGGCTCGGGGAGAGACCCAGTACTTC | CASSPRTSGRARGETQYF | TRBJ2-5 | TRBV9 | TRBD2 | NA
TGTGCCAGCAGTCAAGACAGGGGGATGGGCGACTACACCTTC | CASSQDRGMGDYTF | TRBJ1-2 | TRBV2 | TRBD1 | few
TGTGCCATCGTTCTTAGCGGGGGTCCCGCAAAATACAATGAGCAGTTCTTC | CAIVLSGGPAKYNEQFF | TRBJ2-1 | TRBV5-4 | TRBD2 | NA
TGTGCCAGCTCACCATCGGGGACAGGCTGGTTGAACAATGAGCAGTTCTTC | CASSPSGTGWLNNEQFF | TRBJ2-1 | TRBV18 | TRBD1 | NA
TGCGCCAGCAGCTTGGAACAGGGAAGATTTGGGGAGCTGTTTTTT | CASSLEQGRFGELFF | TRBJ2-2 | TRBV5-1 | NA | NA
TGTGCCAGCAGCTTGGTGGGACAGGGGACCCAGCCCCAGCATTTT | CASSLVGQGTQPQHF | TRBJ1-5 | TRBV5-6 | TRBD1 | NA
TGTGCCAGCAGTCAACTAGCGGGGGACACCTACGAGCAGTACTTC | CASSQLAGDTYEQYF | TRBJ2-7 | TRBV6-5 | TRBD2 | few
TGTGCCAGCAGTTATACAGGCTCTAATGGCTACACCTTC | CASSYTGSNGYTF | TRBJ1-2 | TRBV6-6 | NA | NA